The 6 T cell receptor beta chains listed next were all sequenced from one sample in a study of cytomegalovirus exposure and HLA in healthy donors. TCRdb's copy holds only in-frame clones and misses some; the assay was immunoSEQ multiplex PCR. This sample yields 250,000 to 400,000 clones, of which nearly 90% are seen a single time; approximately 0.95% belongs to the top ten. Sample: PBMCs. These receptors came from a man aged 25-45 years in good health and CMV-seronegative.

V gene TRBV9 combines with J gene TRBJ1-5; unclear D gene. Trimming left V 4 bases short and J 2 bases short, with 10 bases between. CDR3 length: 14 residues. The germline V gene has CDR1 SGDLS and CDR2 YYNGEE. CDR3 nucleotide sequence: TGTGCCAGCAGCCCTGGCAGCGGCAATCAGCCCCAGCATTTT. This codes for CASSPGSGNQPQHF.

The chain combines TRBV19 with TRBJ2-5; TRBD2 aligns across 10 bases. This CDR3 has 15 residues. V shed 3 bases, J shed 5 bases, and the junction held 6 bases outside the gene matches. The germline gives CDR1 LNHDA, CDR2 SQIVND (reference sequence). CDR3 in amino acids: CASSIGLAVGETQYF. DNA for the CDR3: TGTGCCAGTAGTATCGGACTAGCGGTCGGGGAGACCCAGTACTTC.

This clone was observed a single time. The V gene is TRBV30, the J gene TRBJ1-6, with 7 nucleotides matching TRBD1. The junction had 8 bases not matched to a gene; V was cut back by 2 bases and J by 7 bases. The CDR3 extends over 15 amino acids. Germline CDR1 is GTSNPN and CDR2 is SVGIG (reference sequence). The DNA for the CDR3 is TGTGCCTGGAGTAAACAGGGGACAGCAAATTCACCCCTCCACTTT. Protein product: CAWSKQGTANSPLHF. Filled out from reference TRBV30 and TRBJ1-6, the complete variable domain reads SQTIHQWPATLVQPVGSPLSLECTVEGTSNPNLYWYRQAAGRGLQLLFYSVGIGQISSEVPQNLSASRPQDRQFILSSKKLLLSDSGFYLCAWSKQGTANSPLHFGNGTRLTVT.

The chain recombines TRBV10-1 with TRBJ2-3; the D gene is possibly TRBD1 (6 bases). The V end lost 7 bases, the J end lost 0 bases, and 8 bases lay between the germline ends. The CDR3 sequence is 13 residues long. Germline values: CDR1 WNHNN, CDR2 SYGVQD (reference sequence). CDR3 sequence: CASTGESTDTQYF. CDR3 DNA sequence: TGCGCCAGCACAGGGGAGAGCACAGATACGCAGTATTTT.

This rearrangement joins TRBV4-1 to TRBJ2-3; a weak D match, TRBD1 (6 bases). The CDR3 extends over 20 amino acids. Germline V gives CDR1 MGHRA, CDR2 YSYEKL. V shed 2 bases and J shed 1 base, with 25 bases lying between them. CDR3 coding DNA: TGCGCCAGCAGCCAATTCCCCCTTGGGGGCCAGGGCAAAGGCACAGATACGCAGTATTTT. Translated: CASSQFPLGGQGKGTDTQYF.

The chain recombines TRBV27 with TRBJ1-2, with D unclear. The germline gives CDR1 MNHEY, CDR2 SMNVEV (reference sequence). Trimming shortened V by 4 bases and J by 0 bases, and 9 bases separated the two germline ends. CDR3 length equals 14 residues. CDR3 sequence (DNA): TGTGCCAGCAGTTCGCTAGGATCTAACTATGGCTACACCTTC. Amino acid sequence: CASSSLGSNYGYTF.